These T cell receptor beta chains were read from a single sample in a study of T cells in Graves' hyperthyroidism and ophthalmopathy. TCRdb processed the multiplex PCR reads anew with MiXCR; each CDR3 protein has one entry. Here the sample spans around 370,000 distinct CDR3 sequences, around 20% being singletons. The source material was blood. These TCRs come from a man between 18 and 29 years old with Graves' ophthalmopathy. Both conserved end residues are part of each CDR3. Each record gives: CDR3 length, D gene, J gene, V gene, CDR3 protein. A D gene is named only where the DNA matches it firmly.

14	-	TRBJ2-3	TRBV15	CATSTRPTADTQYF
14	-	TRBJ2-3	TRBV11-1	CASSFGPRSPTQYF
16	-	TRBJ2-3	TRBV12-3/TRBV12-4	CASSPDPSSSTDTQYF
13	-	TRBJ2-5	TRBV27	CASSLEGRVAQYF
14	TRBD1	TRBJ2-7	TRBV27	CASIQGAPPGEQCF
14	-	TRBJ2-7	TRBV27	CASSFNGGPYEQYF
18	-	TRBJ2-3	TRBV20-1	CSASRRDSPSSKADTQYF
16	TRBD2	TRBJ2-5	TRBV2	CASEPPLAGGRETQYF
16	TRBD1	TRBJ1-3	TRBV10-3	CAISGSGTGGVNTIYF
15	TRBD1	TRBJ2-7	TRBV4-2	CASSQDKTGTYEQYF
11	-	TRBJ1-1	TRBV2	CASSGGLEAFF
15	-	TRBJ2-7	TRBV28	CASSPSGESSYEQYF
15	TRBD1	TRBJ2-2	TRBV4-1	CASSQGQTNTGELFF
15	TRBD1	TRBJ1-2	TRBV11-3	CASSFFGTGVDGYTF
14	-	TRBJ1-1	TRBV28	CASKEGSGNTEAFF
15	TRBD2	TRBJ2-3	TRBV19	CASSEGTSGTDTQYF
15	-	TRBJ1-5	TRBV4-1	CASSQDDTVNQPQHF
15	-	TRBJ2-7	TRBV11-1	CASSLGTGSPYEQYF
13	TRBD2	TRBJ2-7	TRBV20-1	CSARDLAGYEQYF
15	TRBD2	TRBJ2-3	TRBV7-9	CASRRGGGATDTQYF
17	TRBD1	TRBJ1-2	TRBV28	CASSQPGTGGVGYGYTF
16	-	TRBJ2-1	TRBV18	CASSQPGTYDYNEQFF
15	-	TRBJ1-1	TRBV7-3	CASSLTGGMGTEAFF
11	-	TRBJ2-1	TRBV11-2	CAGSLVGEQFF
14	-	TRBJ2-5	TRBV5-1	CASSLSEAQEAQYF
12	-	TRBJ1-5	TRBV29-1	CSVAGLNQPQHF
13	-	TRBJ1-6	TRBV11-2	CASSDTGYSPLHF
16	TRBD2	TRBJ2-3	TRBV7-3	CASSEQTSGLSDTQYF
12	-	TRBJ2-1	TRBV29-1	CSVEARYSEQFF
16	TRBD2	TRBJ2-5	TRBV6-1	CASTPMGSGGEGTQYF
12	-	TRBJ2-7	TRBV29-1	CSVEDRSYEQYF
15	TRBD1	TRBJ2-7	TRBV28	CASSRPGTGVYEQYF
14	-	TRBJ2-2	TRBV4-1	CASRQTPWTGELFF
13	-	TRBJ2-5	TRBV20-1	CSAFRDSQETQYF
18	TRBD2	TRBJ2-4	TRBV28	CASSFLAGDWRAKNIQYF
17	-	TRBJ2-1	TRBV10-3	CATAVELEETAYNEQFF
16	-	TRBJ2-5	TRBV25-1	CASSAFAEGVQETQYF
13	-	TRBJ2-7	TRBV24-1	CATSVPNSYEQYF
15	TRBD1	TRBJ2-3	TRBV7-8	CASSPRGQDTDTQYF
12	-	TRBJ2-5	TRBV5-1	CASSRDWETQYF
15	-	TRBJ2-1	TRBV10-3	CAINGGDSRVNEQFF
11	-	TRBJ2-7	TRBV3-1	CASSQMYEQYF
11	-	TRBJ2-1	TRBV5-1	CASTAGSKQFF
19	-	TRBJ1-5	TRBV12-3/TRBV12-4	CASSLNMVEQAPGGQPQHF
14	TRBD1	TRBJ2-1	TRBV20-1	CSAKGRQGWNEQFF
13	TRBD1	TRBJ2-7	TRBV29-1	CSVGQGPSYEQYF
13	-	TRBJ1-2	TRBV19	CASEKTGNYGYTF
16	TRBD1	TRBJ2-3	TRBV28	CASSRPETGNADTQYF
15	TRBD1	TRBJ1-1	TRBV12-3/TRBV12-4	CASSLIPKTGPSAFF
15	-	TRBJ2-2	TRBV7-3	CASSFRGLATGELFF
16	TRBD2	TRBJ2-5	TRBV3-1	CASSRGLAETQETQYF
15	TRBD2	TRBJ2-2	TRBV6-1	CASRGTSGNTGELFF